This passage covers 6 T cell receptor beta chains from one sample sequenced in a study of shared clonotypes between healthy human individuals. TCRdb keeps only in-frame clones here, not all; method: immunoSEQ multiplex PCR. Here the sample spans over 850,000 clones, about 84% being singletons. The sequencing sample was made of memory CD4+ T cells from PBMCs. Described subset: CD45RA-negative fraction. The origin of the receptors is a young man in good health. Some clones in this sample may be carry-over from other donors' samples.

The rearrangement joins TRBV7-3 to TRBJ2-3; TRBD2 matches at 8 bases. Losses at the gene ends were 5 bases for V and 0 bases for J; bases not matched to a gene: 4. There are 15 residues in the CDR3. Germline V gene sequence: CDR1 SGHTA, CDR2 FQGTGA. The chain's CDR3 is CASSISGASTDTQYF. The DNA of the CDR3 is TGTGCCAGCAGCATTAGCGGGGCTAGCACAGATACGCAGTATTTT.

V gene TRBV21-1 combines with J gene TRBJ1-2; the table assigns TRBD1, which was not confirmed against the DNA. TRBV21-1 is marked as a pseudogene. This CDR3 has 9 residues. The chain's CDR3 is CARQDGYTF. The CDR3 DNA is TGTGCCAGACAAGATGGCTACACCTTC.

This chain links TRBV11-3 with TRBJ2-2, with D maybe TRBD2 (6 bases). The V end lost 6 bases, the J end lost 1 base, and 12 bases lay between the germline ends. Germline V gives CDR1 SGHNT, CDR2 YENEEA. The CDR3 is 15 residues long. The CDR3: CASSGGAWNTGELFF. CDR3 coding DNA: TGTGCCAGCAGTGGAGGGGCCTGGAACACCGGGGAGCTGTTTTTT. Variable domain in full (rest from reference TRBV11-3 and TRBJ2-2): EAGVVQSPRYKIIEKKQPVAFWCNPISGHNTLYWYLQNLGQGPELLIRYENEEAVDDSQLPKDRFSAERLKGVDSTLKIQPAELGDSAVYLCASSGGAWNTGELFFGEGSRLTVL.

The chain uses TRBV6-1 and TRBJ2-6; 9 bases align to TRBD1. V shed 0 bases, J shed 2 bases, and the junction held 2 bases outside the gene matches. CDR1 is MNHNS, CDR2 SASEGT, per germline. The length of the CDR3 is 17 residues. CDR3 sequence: CASSEARTGAGANVLTF. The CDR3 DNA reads TGTGCCAGCAGTGAAGCCCGGACAGGGGCTGGGGCCAACGTCCTGACTTTC.

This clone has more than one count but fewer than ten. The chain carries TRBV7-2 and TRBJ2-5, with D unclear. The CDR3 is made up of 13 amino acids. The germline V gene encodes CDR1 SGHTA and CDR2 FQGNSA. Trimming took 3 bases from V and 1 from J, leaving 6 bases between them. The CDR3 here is CASSFIRQETQYF. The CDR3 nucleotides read TGTGCCAGCAGCTTTATACGCCAAGAGACCCAGTACTTC.

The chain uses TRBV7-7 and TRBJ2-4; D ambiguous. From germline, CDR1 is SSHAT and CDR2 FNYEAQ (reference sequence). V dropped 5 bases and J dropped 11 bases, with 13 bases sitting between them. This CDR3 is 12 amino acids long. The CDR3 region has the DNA TGTGCCAGCAGCACCACTGGGGTGTTTCAGTACTTC. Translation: CASSTTGVFQYF.